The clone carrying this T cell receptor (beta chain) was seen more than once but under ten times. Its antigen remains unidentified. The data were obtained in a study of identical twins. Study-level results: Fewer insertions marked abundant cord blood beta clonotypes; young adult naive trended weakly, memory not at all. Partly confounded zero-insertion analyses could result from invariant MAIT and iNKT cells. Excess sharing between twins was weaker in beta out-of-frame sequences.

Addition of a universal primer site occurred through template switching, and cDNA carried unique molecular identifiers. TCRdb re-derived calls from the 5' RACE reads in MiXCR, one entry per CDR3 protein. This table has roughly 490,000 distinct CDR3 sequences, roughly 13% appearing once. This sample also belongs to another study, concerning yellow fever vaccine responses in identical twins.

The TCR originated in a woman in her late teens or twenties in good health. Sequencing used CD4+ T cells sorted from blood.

CDR3 nucleotide sequence: TGTGCCAGCAGCCTTCGAGGGGTGGGGGATTACGAGCAGTACTTC. It encodes CASSLRGVGDYEQYF. The gene calls are TRBV3-1 and TRBJ2-7, with D perhaps being TRBD1 or TRBD2 (5 bases each). Germline V lookup: CDR1 LGHDT, CDR2 YNNKEL (reference sequence). CDR3 length: 15 residues. Trimming removed 4 bases at V and 4 bases at J, with 17 bases between.